This T cell receptor (beta chain) derives from a study of early T cells in non-severe SARS-CoV-2 infection (dated by TCRdb to the early 2020s). Background for the entire study: Because TCR sequencing was done on bulk RNA from unsorted whole blood, the alpha and beta chains could not be paired. The research as a whole found: VDJdb matching was skewed toward anti-spike CD8 responses and likely underestimated virus-specific expansions, missing private and CD4 specificities.

CDR1 and CDR2, per the germline V gene, are MNHEY and SVGEGT. At the junction V is shortened by 6 bases and J by 6 bases, with 14 bases in between. The CDR3 holds 14 amino acids from the cysteine to the phenylalanine. The retained sequence is limited to the CDR3, 42 bases, with the frame set at the first base. The protocol used for the library was 5' RACE. TCRdb names NextSeq 500 as the instrument used. To correct for sequencing error and PCR bias, the TCR library protocol tagged individual cDNA molecules with unique molecular identifiers. TCR alpha and beta chains were both sequenced, and the abundances of alpha and beta sequences in each sample were closely correlated with each other. On the study's bioinformatics: Decombinator V4 was used to annotate TCR sequences for V gene, J gene and CDR3. TCRs were defined as expanded if a significant change between any two time points was detected under a Poisson model with p below 0.0001. TCR abundances were normalised to the total number of TCRs sequenced per sample and were expressed as counts per million. MAIT TCRs were defined by TRAV1-2 paired with TRAJ12, TRAJ20 or TRAJ33, and iNKT TCRs by TRAV10 paired with TRAJ18. A search of VDJdb, accessed on 1 November 2021, was run for TCRs annotated to CMV, EBV and SARS-CoV-2, with TCRs annotated for multiple antigens excluded. The public sequencing data were trimmed at Q25 with fastp and processed into clonotypes with MiXCR by TCRdb, which kept only in-frame beta chains. All rows with the same CDR3 protein become a single entry with the most common DNA and genes. The V and J calls come from TCRdb's annotation, not from the publication. The sample table holds over 50,000 distinct CDR3 sequences, of which about 12% were seen once. 2.9% of the sample lies in the top ten.

Set within a cohort of healthcare workers in London, UK, this nested case-control study involved weekly PCR testing of nasopharyngeal swabs along with blood sampling. Between 23 and 31 March 2020, the week of the UK lockdown, healthcare workers were enrolled and then followed up weekly for as long as 16 weeks. In this sample, this clonotype turned up many times. The antigen it recognizes is unknown. Per-base qualities were not stored, and no clone one base away is much larger. The V and J segments used are TRBV6-2 or TRBV6-3 and TRBJ2-2, and the D gene may be TRBD2, 6 bases matching. The origin of this receptor is an adult who was a healthcare worker with PCR-confirmed SARS-CoV-2 infection or an uninfected control (not recorded which). The material sequenced was whole blood. The DNA sequence is given as TGTGCCAGCAGGCCGACTAGTTCCGCCGGGGAGCTGTTTTTT. It codes for CASRPTSSAGELFF.